These T cell receptor beta chains were read from a single sample in a study of OX40 agonist ivuxolimab in advanced cancers. Sequencing was performed with immunoSEQ multiplex PCR; in TCRdb, only in-frame clones are kept and a portion is missing. The profile covers tens of thousands of clones, with approximately 85% appearing a single time and about 5% taken by the ten largest. Specimen: CD4+ or CD8+ T cells sorted from blood, collected in a trial of the OX40 agonist ivuxolimab. These receptors were taken from an adult with an advanced solid tumor such as melanoma, head and neck, liver or kidney cancer. CDR3s include the opening cysteine and the closing phenylalanine or tryptophan. The D gene is left open where the match is weak. Not every row has a clone size; where given, it reads once, few, many or a size class.

clone_size,d_call,v_call,j_call,cdr3_nt,cdr3_aa
-,-,TRBV28,TRBJ1-1,TGTGCCAGCAGTTCCAGGGCTGAAGCTTTCTTT,CASSSRAEAFF
-,-,TRBV6-5,TRBJ1-3,TGTGCCAGCGGGGGGAGCTCTGGAAACACCATATATTTT,CASGGSSGNTIYF
-,-,TRBV18,TRBJ2-7,TGTGCCAGCTCACCACCGACGACAGAGAGCTCCTACGAGCAGTACTTC,CASSPPTTESSYEQYF
-,-,TRBV7-2,TRBJ1-4,TGTGCCAGCAGCCCTCGAGGGCTGGATAATGAAAAACTGTTTTTT,CASSPRGLDNEKLFF
-,TRBD1,TRBV5-4,TRBJ1-2,TGTGCCAGCAGCGACCCGGGACAGGGGATTAACTATGGCTACACCTTC,CASSDPGQGINYGYTF
-,-,TRBV7-9,TRBJ1-1,TGTGCCAGCAGCTCCGTCGCGCAGGGGGAAGCTTTCTTT,CASSSVAQGEAFF
-,-,TRBV6-5,TRBJ2-2,TGTGCCAGCAGCATGGGACGGAAATTCACCGGGGAGCTGTTTTTT,CASSMGRKFTGELFF
-,TRBD1,TRBV6-5,TRBJ1-2,TGTGCCAGCAGTAAGACAGGGGGGAACTATGGCTACACCTTC,CASSKTGGNYGYTF
once,TRBD1,TRBV2,TRBJ2-5,TGTGCCAGCAGGAGGGACAGGGGGGGAGAGACCCAGTACTTC,CASRRDRGGETQYF
-,-,TRBV28,TRBJ2-5,TGTGCCAGCAGCCGAAGGATGGGGATAAAGGTAGAGACCCAGTACTTC,CASSRRMGIKVETQYF
-,TRBD1,TRBV11-3,TRBJ2-7,TGTGCCAGCAGCTTGGGACAGGGGGCGCCTGCCCCTCACGAGCAGTACTTC,CASSLGQGAPAPHEQYF
-,-,TRBV6-6,TRBJ2-7,TGTGCCAGCAGTTACGCTCAGGGGTCCTACGAGCAGTACTTC,CASSYAQGSYEQYF
-,TRBD1,TRBV7-2,TRBJ2-1,TGTGCCAGCCGGACAGGGAGCTCCTACAATGAGCAGTTCTTC,CASRTGSSYNEQFF
-,-,TRBV10-3,TRBJ1-4,TGTGCCATCAGCCTAGGGTCGGGAAAACTGTTTTTT,CAISLGSGKLFF
-,-,TRBV4-3,TRBJ2-2,TGCGCCAGCAGCCAAGATCTGAAGAGGGGTAACACCGGGGAGCTGTTTTTT,CASSQDLKRGNTGELFF
-,-,TRBV28,TRBJ2-5,TGTGCCAGCAGTGATAGCAGAGAGACCCAGTACTTC,CASSDSRETQYF
once,-,TRBV5-4,TRBJ1-1,TGTGCCAGCAGCTTATCGAGGGGGGCGGGGAACACTGAAGCTTTCTTT,CASSLSRGAGNTEAFF
once,-,TRBV5-1,TRBJ1-3,TGCGCCAGCAGCTTCTCACTGGACTCTGGAAACACCATATATTTT,CASSFSLDSGNTIYF
-,TRBD2,TRBV11-3,TRBJ2-6,TGTGCCAGCAGCCAGAGCGGGGGCTCTGGGGCCAACGTCCTGACTTTC,CASSQSGGSGANVLTF
-,-,TRBV28,TRBJ2-5,TGTGCCAGCAGTAGGCAAGAGACCCAGTACTTC,CASSRQETQYF
-,-,TRBV19,TRBJ2-7,TGTGCCAGTAGTATACAGGGGGGTATCTACGAGCAGTACTTC,CASSIQGGIYEQYF
-,-,TRBV6-5,TRBJ2-1,TGTGCCAGCAGCCAAACATCAGGCTCCTACAATGAGCAGTTCTTC,CASSQTSGSYNEQFF
-,-,TRBV7-2,TRBJ2-7,TGTGCCAGCAGCGTCAGAGGGACAAGGGACGAGCAGTACTTC,CASSVRGTRDEQYF
-,-,TRBV28,TRBJ1-1,TGTGCCAGCCTACGAGGTAACACTGAAGCTTTCTTT,CASLRGNTEAFF
-,TRBD1,TRBV28,TRBJ2-7,TGTGCCAGCAGTTTGACGCGGACAGGCTCCTACGAGCAGTACTTC,CASSLTRTGSYEQYF
few,TRBD1,TRBV19,TRBJ1-6,TGTGCCAGTGCGGACAGGGGGCGTTCACCCCTCCACTTT,CASADRGRSPLHF
-,-,TRBV19,TRBJ2-5,TGTGCCAGTAGTATACGGTGGCAGGCCCAAGAGACCCAGTACTTC,CASSIRWQAQETQYF
-,-,TRBV2,TRBJ1-5,TGTGCCAGCAATGGGGGGACGGCTCTAAATCAGCCCCAGCATTTT,CASNGGTALNQPQHF
-,-,TRBV10-3,TRBJ2-5,TGTGCCATCAGTGAGTCGGGGGGGGCGCTGGGCCGAGAGACCCAGTACTTC,CAISESGGALGRETQYF
-,-,TRBV30,TRBJ1-2,TGTGCCTGGAGTGTACCGAATGGAGCTTATGGCTACACCTTC,CAWSVPNGAYGYTF
-,-,TRBV10-3,TRBJ2-7,TGTGCCATCAGTCCAGAAGTGACGAAGGGGGAGCAGTACTTC,CAISPEVTKGEQYF
-,TRBD1,TRBV7-2,TRBJ1-1,TGTGCCAGCAGCAGGGGTAGGGGACAGGGGGTCCTCTTT,CASSRGRGQGVLF
-,TRBD1,TRBV28,TRBJ1-1,TGTGCCAGCAGCTCCGGACAGGGGGCATTTGAAGCTTTCTTT,CASSSGQGAFEAFF
once,TRBD2,TRBV11-2,TRBJ2-1,TGTGCCAGCAGCGCCCGACTAGCGGGAGCCCCTAACAATGAGCAGTTCTTC,CASSARLAGAPNNEQFF
once,TRBD1,TRBV9,TRBJ1-2,TGTGCCAGCAGCCTACAACAGGGGACCTATGGCTACACCTTC,CASSLQQGTYGYTF
-,TRBD1,TRBV29-1,TRBJ1-5,TGCAGCGTTGAGGAGGACAGGTATCAGCCCCAGCATTTT,CSVEEDRYQPQHF
-,TRBD1,TRBV6-1,TRBJ2-7,TGTGCCAGCAGTGCGAATCCGGGACAGGGGGTTTACGAGCAGTACTTC,CASSANPGQGVYEQYF
-,TRBD2,TRBV6-5,TRBJ2-3,TGTGCCAGCAGTTACCGGGCGGGGGGCACAGATACGCAGTATTTT,CASSYRAGGTDTQYF
-,TRBD1,TRBV27,TRBJ1-2,TGTGCCAGCTTTAATACAGGGGGCGGCGGTGGCTACACCTTC,CASFNTGGGGGYTF
-,-,TRBV9,TRBJ2-1,TGTGCCAGCAGCGTCCGGGACCGCGGCGGGAACAATGAGCAGTTCTTC,CASSVRDRGGNNEQFF
-,-,TRBV11-2,TRBJ2-2,TGTGCCAGCAGCTTGGGGGCTAGCGGGAACACCGGGGAGCTGTTTTTT,CASSLGASGNTGELFF
-,-,TRBV5-5,TRBJ2-1,TGTGCCAGCAGCCTGTTGATCCTTCGGGACAATGAGCAGTTCTTC,CASSLLILRDNEQFF
-,-,TRBV5-1,TRBJ2-2,TGCGCCAGCAGCTTGCCACCTCCCACCGGAACGAACACCGGGGAGCTGTTTTTT,CASSLPPPTGTNTGELFF
-,-,TRBV14,TRBJ2-1,TGTGCCAGCAGCCAAGAGGTAGGGTTATGGAATGAGCAGTTCTTC,CASSQEVGLWNEQFF
-,-,TRBV11-2,TRBJ2-1,TGTGCCAGCAGCTTAGGACCGGGACAGCAGTTCTTC,CASSLGPGQQFF
-,-,TRBV5-6,TRBJ1-2,TGTGCCAGCAGCTTAAGCTCGGGCAGGGAAAGCTATGGCTACACCTTC,CASSLSSGRESYGYTF
-,-,TRBV5-1,TRBJ1-1,TGCGCCAGCAGCCGGGGTGACACTGAAGCTTTCTTT,CASSRGDTEAFF
-,TRBD1,TRBV28,TRBJ1-1,TGTGCCAGCGCCCCGGGACAGTTGAACACTGAAGCTTTCTTT,CASAPGQLNTEAFF
-,-,TRBV7-8,TRBJ2-7,TGTGCCAGCAGCTTAGTCCGGGGTGGGTCCTACGAGCAGTACTTC,CASSLVRGGSYEQYF
-,-,TRBV27,TRBJ1-5,TGTGCCAGCAGTTTATCGATATTAGGGTCTCAGCCCCAGCATTTT,CASSLSILGSQPQHF
-,-,TRBV6-8,TRBJ1-6,TGTGCCAGCAGTTACTCGACGATTGAGACTTTATGGAGGAATTCACCCCTCCACTTT,CASSYSTIETLWRNSPLHF
-,TRBD2,TRBV18,TRBJ2-3,TGTGCCAGCTCACCACCGTCGGGAGGAGGAGCAGATACGCAGTATTTT,CASSPPSGGGADTQYF